A single sample gave rise to the 18 T cell receptor beta chains below, sequenced in a study of response to subunit inactivated influenza vaccine. TCRdb processed the RT-PCR reads anew with MiXCR; each CDR3 protein has one entry. The table has hundreds of thousands of distinct CDR3 sequences, around 15% seen once; the top ten hold around 7.6%. The specimen was PBMCs from blood, collected 14 to 15 days before vaccination. The origin of the receptors is a man between 45 and 60 years old who received an inactivated influenza vaccine.

This clonotype occurred a few times. V is TRBV12-3 or TRBV12-4 and J is TRBJ2-7, with D perhaps matching TRBD1 (6 bases). V was shortened by 3 bases and J by 1 base, with 16 bases between the two germline ends. The CDR3 consists of 16 residues. The CDR3 loop is CASSLSIDRSSYEQYF. The CDR3 nucleotides are TGTGCCAGCAGTTTGTCTATTGACAGGTCATCCTACGAGCAGTACTTC.

This clonotype turned up a few times. The chain combines TRBV20-1 with TRBJ1-5, with TRBD1 as a possible D gene (5 bases). V shed 3 bases and J shed 0 bases, with 6 bases lying between them. Germline lookup yields CDR1 DFQATT and CDR2 SNEGSKA (reference sequence). This CDR3 has 13 residues. Here the CDR3 reads CSARGLSNQPQHF. CDR3 in DNA: TGCAGTGCTAGGGGGCTTAGCAATCAGCCCCAGCATTTT.

The chain couples TRBV20-1 to TRBJ1-2, with D possibly TRBD1 on 5 matching bases. V gave up 3 bases and J gave up 7 bases, with 15 bases separating them. CDR1 and CDR2 from the germline V gene are DFQATT and SNEGSKA (reference sequence). The CDR3 is 13 residues long. This CDR3 is CSASKGDALGYTF. The DNA of the CDR3 is TGCAGTGCTAGCAAAGGGGATGCACTTGGCTACACCTTC.

The V gene is TRBV20-1, the J gene TRBJ2-7, with D possibly TRBD2 on 6 matching bases. V was trimmed by 3 bases and J by 1 base, leaving 19 bases between them. Germline CDR1 reads DFQATT; CDR2 reads SNEGSKA (reference sequence). There are 16 residues in the CDR3. The CDR3 is CSASFSVAGKSYEQYF. CDR3 nucleotides: TGCAGTGCTAGTTTTTCTGTTGCGGGAAAGTCCTACGAGCAGTACTTC.

This clonotype was found a few times. Written as DNA, the CDR3 is TGTGCCAGCAGCTTCGTCGGTGTGGGGAACGAGCAGTACTTC. It encodes CASSFVGVGNEQYF. The chain joins TRBV7-2 to TRBJ2-7; no definite D call. Trimming shortened V by 3 bases and J by 5 bases, and 14 bases separated the two germline ends. The germline CDR1 and CDR2 sequences are SGHTA and FQGNSA. This CDR3 has 14 residues. The full variable domain, rest sourced from reference TRBV7-2 and TRBJ2-7, is GAGVSQSPSNKVTEKGKDVELRCDPISGHTALYWYRQSLGQGLEFLIYFQGNSAPDKSGLPSDRFSAERTGGSVSTLTIQRTQQEDSAVYLCASSFVGVGNEQYFGPGTRLTVT.

This clonotype was observed a handful of times. CDR3 sequence: CASSTQLAGGQYNEQFF. CDR3 coding DNA: TGCGCCAGCAGCACCCAACTAGCGGGGGGGCAGTACAATGAGCAGTTCTTC. The gene calls are TRBV5-1 and TRBJ2-1; TRBD2 agrees at 13 bases. This CDR3 contains 17 residues. The V gene's germline CDR1 is SGHRS and CDR2 YFSETQ. The V segment lost 4 bases and the J segment 4 bases; nucleotides outside the gene matches: 8.

This clonotype came up a few times. V is TRBV12-3 or TRBV12-4 and J is TRBJ1-4; TRBD1 is a possible D gene (5 bases). V lost 7 bases to trimming and J lost 7 bases, with 16 bases between them. The CDR3 is 14 residues long. The CDR3 region is CASTEVGLGEKLFF. CDR3 bases: TGTGCCAGCACCGAAGTGGGGCTGGGTGAAAAACTGTTTTTT.

This clonotype came up a few times. The chain combines TRBV18 with TRBJ2-7; D tentatively reads TRBD1 or TRBD2 (5 bases each). Trimming removed 1 base from V and 3 bases from J, with 16 bases in between. This CDR3 has 16 amino acids. Looked up from germline, CDR1 is KGHSH and CDR2 is LQKENI. The CDR3 region is CASSPLRGLWIYEQYF. Written as DNA, the CDR3 is TGTGCCAGCTCACCACTGAGGGGTCTTTGGATCTACGAGCAGTACTTC.

This clonotype has more than one count but fewer than ten. The chain couples TRBV3-1 to TRBJ2-7; possible D gene TRBD2, 6 bases. V lost 1 base to trimming and J lost 2 bases, with 12 bases between them. The length of the CDR3 is 15 residues. In germline, CDR1 is LGHDT, CDR2 YNNKEL (reference sequence). For the CDR3, the DNA is TGTGCCAGCAGCCAAGCCGGGACTGCTGCCTACGAGCAGTACTTC. Amino acid sequence: CASSQAGTAAYEQYF.

The J gene is TRBJ1-1, the V gene TRBV2; 8 bases agree with TRBD1. Germline CDR1 reads SNHLY; CDR2 reads FYNNEI. J was trimmed by 1 base and V by 5 bases; bases with no gene match: 6. The CDR3 is 15 residues long. The CDR3 spells CASSLDGQGNTEAFF. The DNA of the CDR3 is TGTGCCAGCAGTCTCGATGGACAGGGGAACACTGAAGCTTTCTTT.

The J gene is TRBJ2-2, the V gene TRBV5-1; no clear D. V lost 4 bases to trimming and J lost 6 bases, with 10 bases between them. CDR3 length equals 13 residues. From germline, CDR1 is SGHRS and CDR2 YFSETQ. CDR3 region: CASSQVMSGELFF. The CDR3 DNA sequence: TGCGCCAGCAGCCAAGTAATGTCCGGGGAGCTGTTTTTT.

This clonotype was counted a few times. The rearrangement joins TRBV6-2 or TRBV6-3 to TRBJ1-1; perhaps TRBD1 as D (5 bases). CDR1 MNHEY and CDR2 SVGEGT come from the germline V gene. The CDR3 runs 16 residues. The germline V and J ends were trimmed by 0 bases and 4 bases, with 15 bases remaining between them. The CDR3: CASSYSHGAESTEAFF. CDR3 coding DNA: TGTGCCAGCAGTTACTCGCACGGGGCAGAGAGCACTGAAGCTTTCTTT.

The sample holds a few counts of this clonotype. The chain is built from TRBV12-3 or TRBV12-4 and TRBJ1-2, with D possibly matching TRBD1 (5 bases). V was pared by 3 bases and J by 8 bases, with 16 bases between. This CDR3 contains 14 residues. The chain's CDR3 is CASSLTGRKEGYTF. CDR3 nucleotide sequence: TGTGCCAGCAGTTTGACGGGACGGAAAGAGGGCTACACCTTC.

This clonotype was detected a few times. DNA of the CDR3: TGTGCCAGCAGTTTAAGGATAACTGGGACAGGGGTTGGGAATTCACCCCTCCACTTT. Translating it yields CASSLRITGTGVGNSPLHF. The chain links TRBV27 to TRBJ1-6; TRBD1 agrees at 10 bases. From germline, CDR1 is MNHEY and CDR2 SMNVEV (reference sequence). The CDR3 loop spans 19 amino acids. The V gene end was trimmed by 2 bases and the J gene end by 7 bases; junction bases not matched to a gene: 14.

This clonotype turned up a few times. The chain carries TRBV7-2 and TRBJ2-5; D is unresolved. The germline V gene has CDR1 SGHTA and CDR2 FQGNSA. The CDR3 is 13 residues long. The ends were cut back, 6 bases at V and 5 bases at J, with 13 bases in the middle. CDR3 loop: CASRPMAGETQYF. The CDR3 DNA reads TGTGCCAGCAGACCGATGGCCGGCGAGACCCAGTACTTC. Looking up the rest from reference TRBV7-2 and TRBJ2-5 gives the full variable domain: GAGVSQSPSNKVTEKGKDVELRCDPISGHTALYWYRQSLGQGLEFLIYFQGNSAPDKSGLPSDRFSAERTGGSVSTLTIQRTQQEDSAVYLCASRPMAGETQYFGPGTRLLVL.

The V gene is TRBV7-2, the J gene TRBJ2-5; D could derive from TRBD1 or TRBD2 (5 bases each). The CDR3 has 14 residues. From germline, CDR1 is SGHTA and CDR2 FQGNSA. V lost 4 bases, J lost 5 bases, and 14 bases lay in between. CDR3 loop: CASSSGPATETQYF. The CDR3 bases are TGTGCCAGCAGCTCGGGACCCGCTACGGAGACCCAGTACTTC. Full variable domain (outside the CDR3, taken from reference TRBV7-2 and TRBJ2-5): GAGVSQSPSNKVTEKGKDVELRCDPISGHTALYWYRQSLGQGLEFLIYFQGNSAPDKSGLPSDRFSAERTGGSVSTLTIQRTQQEDSAVYLCASSSGPATETQYFGPGTRLLVL.

This clonotype was detected a few times. The J gene is TRBJ1-1, the V gene TRBV29-1; the D gene is possibly TRBD1 (6 bases). V lost 7 bases, J lost 5 bases, and 11 bases lay in between. The germline CDR1 and CDR2 sequences are SQVTM and ANQGSEA. This CDR3 has 11 amino acids. The CDR3 DNA reads TGCAGCGCAGCTAGGGGGACTGAAGCTTTCTTT. This sequence encodes CSAARGTEAFF.

This chain links TRBV29-1 with TRBJ2-2, with D perhaps TRBD1 (5 bases). V was shortened by 4 bases and J by 5 bases, with 11 bases between the two germline ends. The CDR3 sequence is 13 residues long. Germline loops: CDR1 SQVTM, CDR2 ANQGSEA. The CDR3 sequence is CSVVTASTGELFF. CDR3 coding DNA: TGCAGCGTTGTGACAGCTAGTACCGGGGAGCTGTTTTTT.